This TCR beta chain was sequenced for a study of T cell responses to AZD1222 COVID-19 vaccine (dated by TCRdb to about 2021). For the wider study: AZD1222 recipients given second doses at about 4 weeks or at about 12 weeks were pooled, since spike-specific TCR depth and breadth were not found to differ between the two schedules. TCR sequencing covered about 230 trial participants: some 210 given two doses of AZD1222 and 26 given two doses of MenACWY control vaccine. Trial participants were enrolled by age into 18-55, 56-69 and 70-plus year subgroups, with around 140, 26 and 57 TCR-sequenced participants respectively.

A distance of 7 bases separates the germline ends of V and J, which lose 2 bases and 6 bases respectively. Including the terminal cysteine and phenylalanine, the CDR3 comprises 12 residues. Of all the DNA, just the CDR3 is kept, 36 bases in frame from base 1. As encoded in the germline V gene, CDR1 is MNHEY while CDR2 is SVGEGT. Points the paper makes about the study in general: The whole spike protein was spanned by vaccine-associated CD4 TCRs, and dominant responses were seen in regions 160-218 and 743-854. Conclusions about previously exposed vaccinees are limited, since just five to seven AZD1222 recipients were seropositive for SARS-CoV-2 at baseline. Reportedly, almost half of the unique spike-specific TCRs recognized epitopes lying outside the regions that are mutated in the B.1.351 and B.1.1.7 variants. Because no day 14 peak-response samples were available, the repertoires could be characterized only after the peak T cell response. The 56-69-year group was small, and its depth increase did not reach significance, likely because of low power. After two AZD1222 doses, both the breadth and the depth of spike-specific TCRs were significantly higher than at day 0 and than in MenACWY recipients. Participants were mostly white British and included more females than males, and it was suggested by the authors that clonal diversity may have been underestimated.

Per the publication, the time point label means: baseline before first vaccination. Vaccinee samples came from UK trials COV001 and COV002, including a single-blind randomized controlled phase 2/3 trial of AZD1222 (ChAdOx1 nCoV-19) in healthy adults. For TCRbeta chain sequencing, PBMC samples from trial participants were taken at day 0 and at day 28 after the second dose. As to this clone: Its antigen target is currently unknown. No clone much larger than this one lies a single base away; base qualities are absent.

The CDR3 regions of human TCRbeta chains were subjected to immunosequencing. In the original analysis: TCRs in the repertoires were compared against a reference library of SARS-CoV-2-specific TCRs that had been generated with the MIRA antigen-specificity platform. Breadth was defined as the fraction of unique TCRs that were SARS-CoV-2-associated. Depth was defined as the fraction of total T cells that were SARS-CoV-2-associated. Using the MIRA data, each spike-specific TCR was assigned both to the spike region to which the TCR was reactive and to a CD4 or CD8 class. Log10-transformed breadth and depth values were compared by one-way ANOVA with Sidak's multiple comparisons tests. TCRdb carries this immuneACCESS record with in-frame sequences only. Its versions omit some clonotypes, under half of them owing to an unresolved V gene in the studies checked, with the rest unexplained. V and J calls and clone size are as listed in that table; D and trimming were resolved from the DNA. The sample includes a few hundred thousand clones, with approximately 93% observed a single time. The top ten hold around 0.5% of the sample.

The specimen was peripheral blood, collected on day 0 of AZD1222 vaccination. This sequence was found in an adult in good health. The sequence links TRBV6-2 or TRBV6-3 to TRBJ1-2; no D segment can be confidently identified. The encoded CDR3 is CASSYGEDGYTF. The sequence in DNA is TGTGCCAGCAGTTACGGTGAGGATGGCTACACCTTC.